The 8 T cell receptor beta chains reported below all come from one sample, sequenced in a study of beta chain features in type 1 diabetes. Expressed TCRB transcripts were sequenced after all isolated RNA was converted to cDNA. The data were produced by immunoSEQ multiplex PCR, yet TCRdb's version contains in-frame clones alone and is incomplete. Of around 600,000 clones in the sample, under 15% are singletons; the top ten hold around 0.12%. Study-wide findings and caveats: Shortening of TCRB CDR3s, moderate but significant, appeared in all four CD4+ subsets of Type 1 diabetes patients.

These TCRs' antigens remain unknown. The sample taken for sequencing was naive CD4+ T cells from blood. These receptors originate from a man aged 30-40 years with type 1 diabetes.

This sequence joins TRBV25-1 and TRBJ2-3; D not resolved. V gave up 1 base and J gave up 4 bases, with 6 bases separating them. CDR1 and CDR2 (germline): MGHDK, SYGVNS. CDR3 length: 13 amino acids. In nucleotides, the CDR3 is TGTGCCAGCAGTGAATCTAGTCCAGATACGCAGTATTTT. It encodes CASSESSPDTQYF.

This clone was seen a few times. This chain connects TRBV9 to TRBJ2-2, with 8 bases identical to TRBD2. Germline CDR1 is SGDLS and CDR2 is YYNGEE. V trimming: 0 bases; J trimming: 5 bases; junction bases outside the gene matches: 9. CDR3 length: 17 amino acids. This CDR3 reads CASSVAPRGAVTGELFF. CDR3 sequence (DNA): TGTGCCAGCAGCGTAGCCCCGCGGGGGGCGGTTACCGGGGAGCTGTTTTTT.

In its sample, this clone was seen a few times. A junction boundary mismatches the germline segment, possibly from a read error. V usage is TRBV29-1 and J usage is TRBJ2-1; D uncertain. The CDR3 totals 12 residues. Germline CDR1 SQVTM, CDR2 ANQGSEA. This chain's CDR3 is CSVKDVGYEQFF. CDR3 coding DNA: TGCAGCGTTAAAGATGTTGGATATGAGCAGTTCTTC.

This clone came up a few times. The J gene is TRBJ2-2, the V gene TRBV30, with 7 bases that match TRBD2. Germline V gene sequence: CDR1 GTSNPN, CDR2 SVGIG (reference sequence). This CDR3 is built from 16 residues. The J segment lost 0 bases and the V segment lost 1 base, leaving 5 bases of the junction unmatched. Here the CDR3 DNA reads TGTGCCTGGAGTGGTCCGGCGGGGGCGAACACCGGGGAGCTGTTTTTT. Translated: CAWSGPAGANTGELFF.

The chain joins TRBV18 to TRBJ2-1; TRBD1 matches at 9 bases. Unmatched junction bases numbered 5, after V lost 4 bases and J lost 7 bases. Germline loops: CDR1 KGHSH, CDR2 LQKENI. The CDR3 totals 14 residues. CDR3 residues: CASSRRTGVNEQFF. The DNA for the CDR3 is TGTGCCAGCTCACGGCGGACAGGGGTAAATGAGCAGTTCTTC.

This clone has a handful of counts. This chain uses TRBV6-5 with TRBJ1-5, with a weak D call TRBD1 (5 bases). V lost 2 bases and J lost 8, with 16 bases in between. Germline values: CDR1 MNHEY, CDR2 SVGAGI. The CDR3 has 15 residues. The DNA for the CDR3 is TGTGCCAGCAGTTACCGACCTCAGGGAAATGAGCCCCAGCATTTT. This gives the protein CASSYRPQGNEPQHF.

The genes are TRBV6-5 and TRBJ2-1, with 9 bases fitting TRBD1. The CDR3 is 15 residues long. J was trimmed by 7 bases and V by 7 bases; bases with no gene match: 11. Germline CDR1 is MNHEY and CDR2 is SVGAGI. Written as DNA, the CDR3 is TGTGCCAGCACCCCGGGCGGGACAGGGTGGAATGAGCAGTTCTTC. Protein: CASTPGGTGWNEQFF.

V and J are TRBV5-1 and TRBJ2-5; D gene uncertain. With 4 bases removed from V and 4 bases from J, the gap between germline ends came to 11 bases. Germline V gene lookup returns CDR1 SGHRS and CDR2 YFSETQ. The CDR3 has 13 residues. The CDR3 sequence is CASSLTDPETQYF. DNA of the CDR3: TGCGCCAGCAGCCTGACGGACCCAGAGACCCAGTACTTC.